Included here is one TCR beta chain sequence, with context. Analyses pooled second doses at about 4 or about 12 weeks. Measured with immunoSEQ multiplex PCR; TCRdb has only the in-frame clones, and not every one. The sample consists of about 120,000 clones, around 89% of them appearing once. The data belong to a study of T cell responses to AZD1222 COVID-19 vaccine. Germline CDR1 KGHSH, CDR2 LQKENI. The CDR3 covers 12 residues. Trimming cost V 5 bases and J 3 bases, with 8 bases left between them. The sequence was collected from an adult who received the AZD1222 COVID-19 vaccine. This rearrangement joins TRBV18 to TRBJ2-7, with TRBD1 as a possible D gene (6 bases). The specimen was peripheral blood, collected 28 days after the second AZD1222 dose. This chain's CDR3 is CASSARGYEQYF. For the CDR3, the DNA is TGTGCCAGCTCAGCCAGGGGCTACGAGCAGTACTTC.